The 8 T cell receptor beta chains below come from one sample, sequenced in a study of regulatory T cells in long-lasting Graves disease. With iRepertoire HTBI primers and Arm-PCR of CDR3 regions, TCR beta libraries were built. TCRdb analysed the multiplex PCR reads with MiXCR anew, one entry per CDR3 protein. This table has about 320,000 distinct CDR3 sequences, 18% appearing once. The time point was: newly diagnosed GD, antithyroid drugs for less than 3 months. Construction of the TCR library relied on RNA isolated from PBMCs. Sequencing used peripheral blood mononuclear cells (PBMCs), obtained at new diagnosis, from a patient treated with antithyroid drugs. These TCRs come from a female donor with Graves disease.

J is TRBJ2-1 and V is TRBV18; 7 nucleotides agree with TRBD2. The V gene end was trimmed by 4 bases and the J gene end by 4 bases; junction bases not matched to a gene: 13. The CDR3 loop spans 17 amino acids. CDR1 and CDR2 from the germline V gene are KGHSH and LQKENI. As DNA, the CDR3 is TGTGCCAGCTCACTGTCCGCCGGGCTAGCGGCTTACAATGAGCAGTTCTTC. Its translation: CASSLSAGLAAYNEQFF.

This clonotype was picked up many times. V is TRBV10-3 and J is TRBJ2-7, with D uncertain. The CDR3 length is 11 residues. The V gene lost 4 bases and the J gene lost 12 bases, with 13 bases spanning the gap. Germline V gene sequence: CDR1 ENHRY, CDR2 SYGVKD. CDR3 nucleotides: TGTGCCATCAGTGCGTCCGGTCGCTGGTACTTC. Translation gives CAISASGRWYF.

This clonotype was found many times. This chain links TRBV5-6 with TRBJ2-3, with D unclear. The CDR3 is 16 amino acids. V lost 0 bases and J lost 3, with 14 bases in between. Per germline, CDR1 SGHDT and CDR2 YYEEEE. The chain's CDR3 is CASSLELRVGTDTQYF. In DNA form, the CDR3 reads TGTGCCAGCAGCTTGGAACTTAGGGTAGGAACAGATACGCAGTATTTT.

This clonotype was detected ten times or more. The V gene is TRBV6-5, the J gene TRBJ2-5; D is unresolved. The germline gives CDR1 MNHEY, CDR2 SVGAGI. CDR3 length: 14 residues. The V end was cut by 3 bases, the J end by 2 bases, with 10 bases between. The CDR3 sequence: CASSYVGQQETQYF. The CDR3 coding sequence is TGTGCCAGCAGTTATGTCGGGCAGCAAGAGACCCAGTACTTC.

For this clonotype: This likely stems from a read error, as it lies one base from a far larger clone. As the CDR3 is not closed by the conserved phenylalanine or tryptophan, this likely results from a read error. The chain joins TRBV11-2 to TRBJ1-5, with D perhaps TRBD1 (6 bases). This CDR3 region has 14 residues. Trimming shortened V by 4 bases and J by 2 bases, and 9 bases separated the two germline ends. Germline CDR1 and CDR2: SGHAT and FQNNGV. CDR3 sequence reads: CASSYRDGNQPQHL. The CDR3 coding sequence is TGTGCCAGCAGCTACAGGGACGGCAATCAGCCCCAGCATCTT.

This clonotype was observed many times. A read error may account for a junction end that differs from germline. V is TRBV12-3 or TRBV12-4 and J is TRBJ2-6; D gene uncertain. The CDR3 is 14 residues long. The chain's CDR3 is CASSLGERANVLTF. The CDR3 bases are TGTGCCAGCAGCTTAGGAGAGCGGGCCAACGTCCTGACTTTC.

This clonotype was observed many times. The V gene is TRBV12-3 or TRBV12-4, the J gene TRBJ1-1; 7 bases agree with TRBD1. This CDR3 is 13 amino acids long. Losses at the gene ends were 5 bases for V and 3 bases for J; bases not matched to a gene: 3. CDR3 sequence: CASSHTGDTEAFF. CDR3 in DNA: TGTGCCAGCAGTCATACAGGGGACACTGAAGCTTTCTTT.

The chain couples TRBV27 to TRBJ2-7, with D hard to call. CDR3 length equals 15 residues. Per germline, CDR1 MNHEY and CDR2 SMNVEV (reference sequence). V was cut by 1 base and J by 3 bases, with 13 bases left in between. This chain's CDR3 is CASSLLLASDYEQYF. CDR3 nucleotide sequence: TGTGCCAGCAGTTTATTGCTTGCGTCCGACTACGAGCAGTACTTC.